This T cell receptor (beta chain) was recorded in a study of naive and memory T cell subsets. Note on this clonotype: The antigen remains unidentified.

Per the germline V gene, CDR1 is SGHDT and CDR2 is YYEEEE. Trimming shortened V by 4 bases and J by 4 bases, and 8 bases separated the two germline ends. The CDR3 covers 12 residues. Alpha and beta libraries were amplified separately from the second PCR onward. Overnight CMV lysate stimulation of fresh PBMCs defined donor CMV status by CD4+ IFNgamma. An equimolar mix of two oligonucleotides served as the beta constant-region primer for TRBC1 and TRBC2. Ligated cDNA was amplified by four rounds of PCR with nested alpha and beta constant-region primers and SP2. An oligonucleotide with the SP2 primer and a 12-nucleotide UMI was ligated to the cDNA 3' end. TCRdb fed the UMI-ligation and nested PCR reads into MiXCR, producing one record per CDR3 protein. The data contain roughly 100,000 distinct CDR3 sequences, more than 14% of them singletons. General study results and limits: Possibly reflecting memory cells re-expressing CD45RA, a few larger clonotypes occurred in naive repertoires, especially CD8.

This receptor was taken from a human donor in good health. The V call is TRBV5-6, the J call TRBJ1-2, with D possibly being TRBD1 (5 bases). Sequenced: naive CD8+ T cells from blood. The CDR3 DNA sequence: TGTGCCAGCAGCCAGGGCCTCTATGGCTACACCTTC. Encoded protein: CASSQGLYGYTF.